One and the same sample provided the 10 T cell receptor beta chains below, sequenced in a study of cytomegalovirus exposure and HLA in healthy donors. Assay used: immunoSEQ multiplex PCR; TCRdb lists only in-frame clones, some missing. This sample carries about 200,000 clones, 75% to 90% of them seen once, and the ten largest clones take roughly 5.5%. The specimen was PBMCs. All receptors derive from a woman aged 18-29 years in good health and CMV-seronegative.

This sequence joins TRBV27 and TRBJ2-7; a weak D match, TRBD1 (5 bases). The CDR3 totals 16 residues. The V end lost 4 bases, the J end lost 0 bases, and 16 bases lay between the germline ends. CDR1 is MNHEY and CDR2 is SMNVEV in the germline V gene (reference sequence). The chain's CDR3 is CASSSRTTPRSYEQYF. The CDR3 DNA reads TGTGCCAGCAGTTCTAGGACAACCCCACGCTCCTACGAGCAGTACTTC.

In this sample, this clone turned up once. CDR3 region: CASSPGTGGQPQHF. For the CDR3, the DNA is TGTGCCAGCAGCCCCGGGACAGGGGGTCAGCCCCAGCATTTT. The chain combines TRBV7-9 with TRBJ1-5; 11 bases fit TRBD1. CDR3 length equals 14 residues. Germline lookup yields CDR1 SEHNR and CDR2 FQNEAQ (reference sequence). The J segment lost 6 bases and the V segment lost 5 bases, leaving 3 bases of the junction unmatched.

This clone was counted only a few times. The CDR3 region has the DNA TGTGCCAGCAGCTCGAAGCAGGGTTTCAACTATGGCTACACCTTC. The encoded protein is CASSSKQGFNYGYTF. The rearrangement uses TRBV5-6 and TRBJ1-2; tentatively, D is TRBD1 (5 bases). The germline gives CDR1 SGHDT, CDR2 YYEEEE. V lost 3 bases and J lost 2, with 14 bases in between. The CDR3 consists of 15 residues.

The chain links TRBV29-1 to TRBJ1-1; D call uncertain. The ends were cut back, 4 bases at V and 0 bases at J, with 9 bases in the middle. Germline assignment: CDR1 SQVTM and CDR2 ANQGSEA. The CDR3 has 13 amino acids. The CDR3 here is CSVARSLNTEAFF. The CDR3 bases are TGCAGCGTTGCGAGGTCACTGAACACTGAAGCTTTCTTT.

This chain joins TRBV15 and TRBJ2-7; 7 positions agree with TRBD1. J gave up 4 bases and V 1 base, and 4 bases lay outside the gene matches. The germline gives CDR1 LNHNV, CDR2 YYDKDF (reference sequence). CDR3 length: 14 residues. The CDR3 protein is CATSRAGTDYEQYF. The CDR3 nucleotides are TGTGCCACCAGCAGAGCCGGGACAGATTACGAGCAGTACTTC. Based on the CDR3 plus reference TRBV15 and TRBJ2-7, the full variable domain is DAMVIQNPRYQVTQFGKPVTLSCSQTLNHNVMYWYQQKSSQAPKLLFHYYDKDFNNEADTPDNFQSRRPNTSFCFLDIRSPGLGDTAMYLCATSRAGTDYEQYFGPGTRLTVT.

This clone was picked up a small number of times. V usage is TRBV6-5 and J usage is TRBJ2-2; the D gene could be TRBD1 or TRBD2 (5 bases each). Looked up from germline, CDR1 is MNHEY and CDR2 is SVGAGI. V was trimmed by 4 bases and J by 4 bases, leaving 13 bases between them. The CDR3 runs 15 residues. CDR3 DNA: TGTGCCAGCAGTTTTCGGGGCGTCGGCACCGGGGAGCTGTTTTTT. Its translation: CASSFRGVGTGELFF.

J is TRBJ2-1 and V is TRBV11-2; 7 bases map to TRBD2. The CDR3 sequence is 16 residues long. Germline V gives CDR1 SGHAT, CDR2 FQNNGV. V was pared by 5 bases and J by 6 bases, with 13 bases of the junction left unmatched. CDR3 coding DNA: TGTGCCAGCAGCCGCTGGGGACTATCTCTCCCCAATGAGCAGTTCTTC. This encodes CASSRWGLSLPNEQFF.

The table lists this clone with a few counts. The chain carries TRBV6-5 and TRBJ1-2; 8 bases align to TRBD1. J was trimmed by 5 bases and V by 2 bases; bases with no gene match: 7. Germline values: CDR1 MNHEY, CDR2 SVGAGI. This CDR3 contains 15 residues. The CDR3 region is CASSYRGQGRYGYTF. CDR3 coding DNA: TGTGCCAGCAGTTACCGAGGACAGGGCCGGTATGGCTACACCTTC.

The chain joins TRBV30 to TRBJ1-2; D is undetermined. The CDR3 is 9 amino acids. V was trimmed by 6 bases and J by 6 bases, leaving 5 bases between them. Germline CDR1 reads GTSNPN; CDR2 reads SVGIG (reference sequence). CDR3 region: CACIDGYTF. DNA for the CDR3: TGTGCCTGCATCGATGGCTACACCTTC.

This sequence joins TRBV6-5 and TRBJ2-5; TRBD2 matches at 9 bases. The germline V gene encodes CDR1 MNHEY and CDR2 SVGAGI. With V trimmed by 0 bases and J by 5 bases, 7 bases remained unmatched. The CDR3 sequence is 16 residues long. The CDR3 DNA is TGTGCCAGCAGTTACTCAGGTAGCGGGAGAGGGGAGACCCAGTACTTC. It is translated as CASSYSGSGRGETQYF.